This T cell receptor (beta chain) appears in the sequencing data of a study of radiation and T cells in renal cell carcinoma. This clone is medium-sized in the sample. The antigen is unknown. Treatment here: 15 Gy SBRT to primary tumor, nephrectomy 4 weeks later. Nephrectomy followed 15 Gy stereotactic body radiation by 4 weeks. General observations from the study: Only small tumor regions of 0.8 to 1 g were sampled. Dominant CDR3 motifs occupied more repertoire in irradiated than control tumors.

V was clipped by 8 bases and J by 4 bases, with 6 bases between them. Germline V CDR1 and CDR2: LNHDA, SQIVND (reference sequence). This CDR3 contains 10 residues. Using immunoSEQ multiplex PCR, the repertoire was profiled, and TCRdb retains in-frame clones only, with some absent. The sample lists roughly 20,000 clones, 60% to 75% seen once, with 12% in the top ten. The source was tumor tissue, collected from a patient whose treatment included radiotherapy and nephrectomy. The J gene is TRBJ2-7, the V gene TRBV19; D is undetermined. The source of this sequence is a woman between 65 and 79 years old with renal cell carcinoma. CDR3 coding DNA: TGTGCCAGTGGGGATTACGAGCAGTACTTC. Residues: CASGDYEQYF.